The 24 T cell receptor beta chains below were found in one sample sequenced in a study of fetal regulatory T cell absence and autoimmunity. TCRdb's copy holds only in-frame clones and misses some; the assay was immunoSEQ multiplex PCR. The sample comprises 45,000 to 50,000 clones, roughly 80% of which are singletons, and 0.41% rests with the top ten. Material for sequencing was cord blood. The receptors derive from a newborn boy with IPEX syndrome.

The V gene is TRBV19, the J gene TRBJ2-1, with D possibly TRBD1 on 5 matching bases. Germline V gene sequence: CDR1 LNHDA, CDR2 SQIVND (reference sequence). The V and J ends lost 6 bases and 0 bases respectively, with 9 bases between them. The CDR3 runs 14 residues. Here the CDR3 reads CASRTASSYNEQFF. The DNA of the CDR3 is TGTGCCAGTAGGACAGCGAGCTCCTACAATGAGCAGTTCTTC.

There are a few counts of this clone. The V and J genes are TRBV19 and TRBJ1-2; D is perhaps TRBD1 (5 bases). The germline V gene encodes CDR1 LNHDA and CDR2 SQIVND (reference sequence). V was clipped by 4 bases and J by 2 bases, with 11 bases between them. The CDR3 length is 14 residues. CDR3 in DNA: TGTGCCAGTAGTACCGGGACCCTGAACTATGGCTACACCTTC. Translation: CASSTGTLNYGYTF.

The rearrangement uses TRBV27 and TRBJ2-7, with 8 bases identical to TRBD2. Looked up from germline, CDR1 is MNHEY and CDR2 is SMNVEV (reference sequence). This CDR3 comprises 13 residues. After removal of 6 bases from V and 5 bases from J, the junction contained 6 bases not matched to a gene. DNA for the CDR3: TGTGCCAGCAGAAGGCCGGGGGGGAACGAGCAGTACTTC. It codes for CASRRPGGNEQYF.

The chain carries TRBV2 and TRBJ2-5; the D is unclear. From germline, CDR1 is SNHLY and CDR2 FYNNEI. V lost 5 bases to trimming and J lost 1 base, with 8 bases between them. The CDR3 totals 13 residues. The CDR3 loop reads CASSPPAQETQYF. The CDR3 DNA reads TGTGCCAGCAGTCCACCGGCCCAAGAGACCCAGTACTTC.

The chain joins TRBV6-5 to TRBJ1-1, with TRBD1 matching 8 bases. The CDR3 is made up of 13 amino acids. CDR1 is MNHEY, CDR2 SVGAGI, per germline. The ends lost 11 bases at V and 5 bases at J; junction bases unmatched: 10. CDR3 amino acids: CASRRGRGTEAFF. In DNA form, the CDR3 reads TGTGCCTCCCGCAGGGGGCGCGGGACTGAAGCTTTCTTT.

V gene TRBV10-2 combines with J gene TRBJ1-5; D remains ambiguous. V gave up 7 bases and J gave up 4 bases, with 11 bases separating them. Per germline, CDR1 WSHSY and CDR2 SAAADI. The CDR3 is 13 residues long. The CDR3 DNA reads TGCGCCAGCACGGACTTTAGGAATCAGCCCCAGCATTTT. Its translation is CASTDFRNQPQHF.

V gene TRBV7-9 combines with J gene TRBJ1-1; D unresolved. CDR1 and CDR2 from the germline V gene are SEHNR and FQNEAQ (reference sequence). The CDR3 sequence is 12 residues long. V was trimmed by 2 bases and J by 2 bases, leaving 3 bases between them. The CDR3 bases are TGTGCCAGCAGCTTATCTAACACTGAAGCTTTCTTT. Its protein product is CASSLSNTEAFF.

This rearrangement joins TRBV27 to TRBJ2-7; 7 bases fit TRBD2. Looked up from germline, CDR1 is MNHEY and CDR2 is SMNVEV (reference sequence). This CDR3 spans 14 amino acids. V lost 3 bases and J lost 4; bases outside the gene matches: 6. The CDR3 reads CASSFIGGRYEQYF. CDR3 sequence (DNA): TGTGCCAGCAGTTTCATAGGCGGGAGATACGAGCAGTACTTC.

The chain couples TRBV11-2 to TRBJ2-2; 9 bases fit TRBD1. V gave up 2 bases and J gave up 4 bases; unmatched junction bases: 5. Germline CDR1 SGHAT, CDR2 FQNNGV. This CDR3 is 16 amino acids long. The CDR3 reads CASSLNPGQGTGELFF. The CDR3 region has the DNA TGTGCCAGCAGCTTAAATCCGGGACAGGGCACCGGGGAGCTGTTTTTT.

J is TRBJ2-3 and V is TRBV9, with D possibly called TRBD1 or TRBD2 (5 bases each). This CDR3 spans 14 amino acids. Trimming shortened V by 4 bases and J by 2 bases, and 11 bases separated the two germline ends. Looked up from germline, CDR1 is SGDLS and CDR2 is YYNGEE. Here the CDR3 reads CASSTLGVTDTQYF. CDR3 in DNA: TGTGCCAGCAGCACGCTGGGGGTCACAGATACGCAGTATTTT.

The genes are TRBV30 and TRBJ1-2; TRBD1 might be the D (5 bases). Per germline, CDR1 GTSNPN and CDR2 SVGIG (reference sequence). The CDR3 is 11 amino acids. V lost 1 base and J lost 8, with 8 bases in between. For the CDR3, the DNA is TGTGCCTGGAGTGGGGGGGAAGGCTACACCTTC. Amino acids: CAWSGGEGYTF.

The CDR3 spells CASSTSVHTEAFF. The CDR3 DNA sequence: TGTGCCAGCAGTACATCAGTCCACACTGAAGCTTTCTTT. The chain links TRBV6-5 to TRBJ1-1; D uncertain. Between the trimmed V and J ends, which lost 5 bases and 3 bases, there was a span of 10 bases. The CDR3 has 13 residues. Germline-derived CDR1 and CDR2 are MNHEY and SVGAGI.

V and J are TRBV7-9 and TRBJ1-2; TRBD1 matches 10 bases. Germline CDR1 reads SEHNR; CDR2 reads FQNEAQ (reference sequence). This CDR3 is built from 13 residues. V was clipped by 5 bases and J by 6 bases; unmatched bases: 3. The CDR3 region has the DNA TGTGCCAGCAGCCCGACAGGGGGCGATGGCTACACCTTC. As protein: CASSPTGGDGYTF.

V gene TRBV5-1 combines with J gene TRBJ2-1; 10 bases are a match to TRBD1. This CDR3 has 16 amino acids. After removal of 1 base from V and 5 bases from J, the junction contained 6 bases not matched to a gene. The V gene's germline CDR1 is SGHRS and CDR2 YFSETQ. This CDR3 reads CASSLFMGTGDNEQFF. CDR3 sequence (DNA): TGCGCCAGCAGCTTGTTCATGGGGACAGGGGACAATGAGCAGTTCTTC. The full variable domain, in which reference TRBV5-1 and TRBJ2-1 provide the parts outside the CDR3, is KAGVTQTPRYLIKTRGQQVTLSCSPISGHRSVSWYQQTPGQGLQFLFEYFSETQRNKGNFPGRFSGRQFSNSRSEMNVSTLELGDSALYLCASSLFMGTGDNEQFFGPGTRLTVL.

V and J are TRBV30 and TRBJ2-3; 8 bases line up with TRBD1. In germline, CDR1 is GTSNPN, CDR2 SVGIG (reference sequence). The CDR3 spans 15 residues. With 3 bases clipped from V and 0 bases from J, the junction kept 5 bases outside the gene matches. The CDR3 DNA is TGTGCCTGGAGCCAGACAGGGGCCAGCACAGATACGCAGTATTTT. Its protein is CAWSQTGASTDTQYF. Filled out from reference TRBV30 and TRBJ2-3, the complete variable domain reads SQTIHQWPATLVQPVGSPLSLECTVEGTSNPNLYWYRQAAGRGLQLLFYSVGIGQISSEVPQNLSASRPQDRQFILSSKKLLLSDSGFYLCAWSQTGASTDTQYFGPGTRLTVL.

The CDR3 sequence: CASSSPGQGAETQYF. DNA of the CDR3: TGTGCCAGCAGCTCGCCGGGACAGGGGGCCGAGACCCAGTACTTC. The gene calls are TRBV21-1 and TRBJ2-5; the table's D call TRBD1 went unverified against the DNA. TRBV21-1 is tagged as a pseudogene. This CDR3 contains 15 residues.

This rearrangement joins TRBV30 to TRBJ2-7; 9 nucleotides match TRBD2. From germline, CDR1 is GTSNPN and CDR2 SVGIG (reference sequence). Trimming at V came to 0 bases and at J to 6 bases, leaving 9 bases not matched to a gene. The CDR3 sequence is 15 residues long. CDR3 DNA sequence: TGTGCCTGGAGTGTACGCGGGAGGGCCTTTGGCGAGCAGTACTTC. This gives the protein CAWSVRGRAFGEQYF.

This chain joins TRBV5-1 and TRBJ2-5; 9 bases fit TRBD1. Germline lookup yields CDR1 SGHRS and CDR2 YFSETQ. CDR3 length: 15 amino acids. The V gene end was trimmed by 0 bases and the J gene end by 2 bases; junction bases not matched to a gene: 2. The CDR3 DNA is TGCGCCAGCAGCTTGGGCGACAGGGGGCAAGAGACCCAGTACTTC. Translating gives CASSLGDRGQETQYF. The full variable domain, rest sourced from reference TRBV5-1 and TRBJ2-5, is KAGVTQTPRYLIKTRGQQVTLSCSPISGHRSVSWYQQTPGQGLQFLFEYFSETQRNKGNFPGRFSGRQFSNSRSEMNVSTLELGDSALYLCASSLGDRGQETQYFGPGTRLLVL.

The chain couples TRBV7-8 to TRBJ1-1; D remains unclear. Germline V gives CDR1 SGHVS, CDR2 FQNEAQ. The CDR3 length is 12 residues. V was pared by 1 base and J by 9 bases, with 9 bases between. The CDR3 protein is CASSLEGGKAFF. In DNA, the CDR3 is TGTGCCAGCAGCTTAGAGGGAGGTAAAGCTTTCTTT.

The rearrangement joins TRBV10-3 to TRBJ1-2; the D is unclear. V was shortened by 4 bases and J by 0 bases, with 9 bases between the two germline ends. CDR1 and CDR2 from the germline V gene are ENHRY and SYGVKD. The CDR3 sequence is 14 residues long. The CDR3 sequence: CAISGSISNYGYTF. CDR3 nucleotides: TGTGCCATCAGTGGTTCCATTTCTAACTATGGCTACACCTTC.

The V call is TRBV9, the J call TRBJ2-3, with D perhaps TRBD2 (7 bases). Germline V gene data show CDR1 as SGDLS and CDR2 as YYNGEE. Trimming removed 2 bases at V and 0 bases at J, with 13 bases between. This CDR3 contains 16 residues. The CDR3 spells CASSVGGAPSTDTQYF. DNA for the CDR3: TGTGCCAGCAGCGTGGGGGGGGCTCCCAGCACAGATACGCAGTATTTT. Together with reference TRBV9 and TRBJ2-3, the CDR3 gives the full variable domain: DSGVTQTPKHLITATGQRVTLRCSPRSGDLSVYWYQQSLDQGLQFLIQYYNGEERAKGNILERFSAQQFPDLHSELNLSSLELGDSALYFCASSVGGAPSTDTQYFGPGTRLTVL.

This chain connects TRBV4-1 to TRBJ2-2, with a tentative D call TRBD2 (6 bases). Trimming shortened V by 2 bases and J by 0 bases, and 10 bases separated the two germline ends. This CDR3 spans 16 amino acids. Germline loops: CDR1 MGHRA, CDR2 YSYEKL. CDR3 protein: CASSQMGLTNTGELFF. The CDR3, as DNA: TGCGCCAGCAGCCAAATGGGACTCACGAACACCGGGGAGCTGTTTTTT.

The rearrangement uses TRBV5-4 and TRBJ2-3; no reliable D call. The CDR3 runs to 13 residues. Germline CDR1 SGHNT, CDR2 YYREEE (reference sequence). Between the trimmed V and J ends, which lost 4 bases and 4 bases, there was a span of 10 bases. As DNA, the CDR3 is TGTGCCAGCAGCACCGACCAGTCAGATACGCAGTATTTT. Translated: CASSTDQSDTQYF.

The chain carries TRBV18 and TRBJ2-7, with 8 bases identical to TRBD1. Trimming took 6 bases from V and 7 from J; bases not matched to a gene: 8. Germline CDR1 is KGHSH and CDR2 is LQKENI. This CDR3 contains 13 residues. The CDR3 spells CASSPGTGREQYF. For the CDR3, the DNA is TGTGCCAGCTCCCCCGGGACAGGAAGGGAGCAGTACTTC.